The source of this T cell receptor beta chain is a study of cytomegalovirus exposure and HLA in healthy donors. Study-wide results and caveats: Later analysis demonstrated an association between a missense DCLRE1C variant and TCR beta V- and J-gene trimming. Some TCR beta chains (around 180 of them) were listed as cytomegalovirus-associated. Prior analysis indicated that the majority of TCR beta V segments exhibited productivity approximately 90% or approximately 30% of the time.

With 60 Vbeta and 13 Jbeta primers, the PCR was carried out. This table comes from immunoSEQ multiplex PCR, and its TCRdb copy is limited to in-frame clones, with some not included. The sample records about 190,000 clones, more than 75% being singletons. A word on this clone: Its antigen is unidentified.

Germline V lookup: CDR1 SGHKS, CDR2 YYEKEE (reference sequence). V was clipped by 1 base and J by 2 bases; unmatched bases: 9. This CDR3 has 16 residues. This TCR was recovered from a woman between 45 and 60 years old in good health and CMV-seronegative. Sample: PBMCs. V and J are TRBV5-5 and TRBJ2-7, with 7 bases lining up with TRBD1. Here the CDR3 reads CASSLYGTVAAYEQYF. In nucleotides, the CDR3 is TGTGCCAGCAGCTTGTACGGGACAGTCGCAGCCTACGAGCAGTACTTC.